Sequencing of this T cell receptor (beta chain) was carried out in a study of blood T cells in healthy people across ages. Germline V CDR1 and CDR2: DFQATT, SNEGSKA (reference sequence). Deletions cut 3 bases from V and 5 bases from J, with 19 bases between. CDR3 length: 15 amino acids. With a J-beta primer mix and a sample-barcoded 5' primer, a second PCR ran 7 to 11 cycles. TCRdb used MiXCR to reprocess the 5' RACE reads, holding one entry per CDR3 protein. The sample lists about 1.4 million distinct CDR3 sequences, roughly 64% seen once, with under 8.5% in the top ten. The chain joins TRBV20-1 to TRBJ2-5, with D maybe TRBD1 (5 bases). The sample was blood. This TCR came from a man aged 18 to 30 in good health. CDR3 sequence (DNA): TGCAGTGCTAGCGGTGACCAGGGCCCAGGGGAGACCCAGTACTTC. This translates into CSASGDQGPGETQYF.